The source of this T cell receptor beta chain is a study of blood T cell repertoires in COVID-19. The table came from immunoSEQ multiplex PCR; TCRdb's copy has only in-frame clones and leaves some out. The top ten clones hold 8% to 10% of a sample with around 190,000 clones, just over 85% of them seen once. The CDR3 runs to 14 residues. The V segment lost 6 bases and the J segment 3 bases; nucleotides outside the gene matches: 1. Germline V CDR1 and CDR2: LGHNT, FRNRAP. This rearrangement joins TRBV12-5 to TRBJ2-2; 10 nucleotides agree with TRBD1. The receptor's source is a man in his fifties or sixties with active or convalescent COVID-19. The sequencing sample was made of peripheral blood. The CDR3 region has the DNA TGTGCTAGTGGAGGACAGGGGGACACCGGGGAGCTGTTTTTT. The encoded protein is CASGGQGDTGELFF. Full variable domain (remainder filled in from reference TRBV12-5 and TRBJ2-2): DARVTQTPRHKVTEMGQEVTMRCQPILGHNTVFWYRQTMMQGLELLAYFRNRAPLDDSGMPKDRFSAEMPDATLATLKIQPSEPRDSAVYFCASGGQGDTGELFFGEGSRLTVL.